Listed below are T cell receptor beta chains from one sample, sequenced in a study of cytomegalovirus exposure and HLA in healthy donors. The table came from immunoSEQ multiplex PCR; TCRdb's copy has only in-frame clones and leaves some out. The data hold about 190,000 clones, with over 70% observed a single time. Specimen: PBMCs. All receptors derive from a man aged 25-45 years in good health and CMV-seronegative. Each CDR3 is given with its conserved first and last residue. Fields, in order: V gene, clone size, J gene, D gene, CDR3 DNA, CDR3 protein. A D gene is named only where the DNA matches it firmly. Clone size is not always given. Where it is, it says once, few, many or a class for expanded clones.

TRBV27	NA	TRBJ2-6	TRBD1	TGTGCCAGCGCCTTGACAGGGGCTTACTCTGGGGCCAACGTCCTGACTTTC	CASALTGAYSGANVLTF
TRBV30	NA	TRBJ1-6	NA	TGTGCCTGGAGTGGGCAGTACGAATCACCCCTCCACTTT	CAWSGQYESPLHF
TRBV6-1	NA	TRBJ2-6	NA	TGTGCCAGCAGCCGAGCTGGGGCCAACGGCCTGACTTTC	CASSRAGANGLTF
TRBV6-5	NA	TRBJ1-1	NA	TGTGCCAGCAGTCGCCGCCCCGGGACTCCAGCTTTCTTT	CASSRRPGTPAFF
TRBV28	NA	TRBJ1-1	NA	TGTGCCAGCAGCGCAACAATGAACACTGAAGCTTTCTTT	CASSATMNTEAFF
TRBV21-1	NA	TRBJ2-3	NA	TGTGCCAGCAGCAAAGCCCGACAGCGCACAGATACGCAGTATTTT	CASSKARQRTDTQYF
TRBV1	NA	TRBJ1-2	NA	TGCACCAGCAGCCTCCAGGCCCATACCAACTATGGCTACACCTTC	CTSSLQAHTNYGYTF
TRBV15	NA	TRBJ2-1	NA	TGTGCCACCAGCAGAGATCGACCAGGGACTTACAATGAGCAGTTCTTC	CATSRDRPGTYNEQFF
TRBV18	NA	TRBJ1-2	TRBD1	TGTGCCAGCTCAACCTTGGACAGGGGAAAGGGGGAGTATGGCTACACCTTC	CASSTLDRGKGEYGYTF
TRBV18	NA	TRBJ1-4	TRBD1	TGTGCCAGCTCACCGATCCGGGACAGGGGAGAAAAACTGTTTTTT	CASSPIRDRGEKLFF
TRBV28	NA	TRBJ2-7	TRBD2	TGTGCCAGCAGTTTAGGGGCGGGAGGATGGCGCTCTACCTACGAGCAGTACTTC	CASSLGAGGWRSTYEQYF
TRBV28	once	TRBJ1-1	NA	TGTGCCAGCACCCAAACCCTAGGGGCTTTGATGAACACTGAAGCTTTCTTT	CASTQTLGALMNTEAFF